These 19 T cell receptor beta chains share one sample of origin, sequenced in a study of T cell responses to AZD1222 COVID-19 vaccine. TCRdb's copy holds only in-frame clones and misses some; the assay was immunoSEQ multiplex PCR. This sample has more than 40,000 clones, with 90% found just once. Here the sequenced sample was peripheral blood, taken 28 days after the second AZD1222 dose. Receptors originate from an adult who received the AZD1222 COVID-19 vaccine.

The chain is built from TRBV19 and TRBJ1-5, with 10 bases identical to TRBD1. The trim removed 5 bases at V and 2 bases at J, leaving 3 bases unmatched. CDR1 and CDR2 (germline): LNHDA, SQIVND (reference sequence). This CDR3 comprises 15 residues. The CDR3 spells CASSPGTGGNQPQHF. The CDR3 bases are TGTGCCAGTAGTCCAGGGACAGGGGGCAATCAGCCCCAGCATTTT.

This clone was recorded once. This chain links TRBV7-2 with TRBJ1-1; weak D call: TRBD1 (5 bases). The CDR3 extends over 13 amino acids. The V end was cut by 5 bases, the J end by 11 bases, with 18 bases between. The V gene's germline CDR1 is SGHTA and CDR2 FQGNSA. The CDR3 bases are TGTGCCAGCAGCGCCCGGACACTGAGCTTGGCTTTCTTT. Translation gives CASSARTLSLAFF.

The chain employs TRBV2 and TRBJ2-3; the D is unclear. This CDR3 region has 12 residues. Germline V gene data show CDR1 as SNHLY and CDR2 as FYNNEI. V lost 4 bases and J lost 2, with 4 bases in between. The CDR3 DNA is TGTGCCAGCAGTGTAATCACAGATACGCAGTATTTT. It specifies CASSVITDTQYF.

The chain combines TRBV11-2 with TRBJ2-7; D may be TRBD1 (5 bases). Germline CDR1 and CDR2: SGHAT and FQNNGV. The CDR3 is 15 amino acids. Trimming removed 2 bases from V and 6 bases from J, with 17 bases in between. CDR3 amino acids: CASSLRSQGKAEQYF. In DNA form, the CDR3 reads TGTGCCAGCAGCTTAAGGTCGCAGGGTAAAGCCGAGCAGTACTTC.

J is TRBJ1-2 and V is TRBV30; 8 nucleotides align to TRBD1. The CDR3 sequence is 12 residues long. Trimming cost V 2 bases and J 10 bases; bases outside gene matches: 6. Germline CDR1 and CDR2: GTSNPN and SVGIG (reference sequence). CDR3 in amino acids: CAWSPQGVVYTF. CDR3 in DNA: TGTGCCTGGAGTCCACAGGGGGTTGTCTACACCTTC.

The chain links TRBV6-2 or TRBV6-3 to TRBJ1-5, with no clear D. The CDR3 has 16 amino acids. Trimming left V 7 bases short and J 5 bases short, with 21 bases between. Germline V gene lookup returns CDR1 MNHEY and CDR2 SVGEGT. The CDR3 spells CASTPFGRSVDQPQHF. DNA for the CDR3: TGTGCCAGCACCCCGTTTGGGAGGTCCGTAGATCAGCCCCAGCATTTT.

This chain's CDR3 is CASGYSNQPQHF. The CDR3 nucleotides read TGTGCCAGCGGGTATAGCAATCAGCCCCAGCATTTT. V and J are TRBV27 and TRBJ1-5; D not resolved. CDR3 length equals 12 residues. V gave up 8 bases and J gave up 0 bases, with 5 bases separating them. CDR1 is MNHEY, CDR2 SMNVEV, per germline (reference sequence).

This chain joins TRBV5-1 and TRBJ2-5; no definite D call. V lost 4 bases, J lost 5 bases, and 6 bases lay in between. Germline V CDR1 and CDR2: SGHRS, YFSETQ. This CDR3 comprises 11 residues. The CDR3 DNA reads TGCGCCAGCAGCGTGCACGAGACCCAGTACTTC. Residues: CASSVHETQYF.

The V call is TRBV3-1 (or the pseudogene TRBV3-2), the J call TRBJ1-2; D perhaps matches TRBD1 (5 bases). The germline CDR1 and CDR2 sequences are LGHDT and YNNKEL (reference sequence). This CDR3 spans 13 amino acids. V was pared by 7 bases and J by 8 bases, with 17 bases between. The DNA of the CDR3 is TGTGCCAGCAACATGGACGGCAGGGACGGCTACACCTTC. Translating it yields CASNMDGRDGYTF.

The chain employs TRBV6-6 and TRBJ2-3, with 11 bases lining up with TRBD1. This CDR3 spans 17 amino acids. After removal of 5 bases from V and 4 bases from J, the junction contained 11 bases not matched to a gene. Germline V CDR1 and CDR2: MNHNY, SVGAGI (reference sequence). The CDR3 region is CASSQPAGQGVADTQYF. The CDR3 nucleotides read TGTGCCAGCAGTCAACCCGCGGGACAGGGGGTCGCAGATACGCAGTATTTT.

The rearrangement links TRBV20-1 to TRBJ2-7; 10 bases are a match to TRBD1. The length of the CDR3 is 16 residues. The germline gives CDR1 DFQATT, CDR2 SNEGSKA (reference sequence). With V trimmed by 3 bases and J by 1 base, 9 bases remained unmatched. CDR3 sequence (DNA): TGCAGTGCTAGTCCCCTGACAGGGGGCGCTTCCTACGAGCAGTACTTC. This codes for CSASPLTGGASYEQYF.

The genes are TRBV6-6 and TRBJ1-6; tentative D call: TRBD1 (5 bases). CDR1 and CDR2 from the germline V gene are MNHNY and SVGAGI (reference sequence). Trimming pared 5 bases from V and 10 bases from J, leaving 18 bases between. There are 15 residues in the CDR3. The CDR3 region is CASSERTPSGSPLHF. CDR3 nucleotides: TGTGCCAGCAGTGAGCGGACACCTTCGGGATCACCCCTCCACTTT.

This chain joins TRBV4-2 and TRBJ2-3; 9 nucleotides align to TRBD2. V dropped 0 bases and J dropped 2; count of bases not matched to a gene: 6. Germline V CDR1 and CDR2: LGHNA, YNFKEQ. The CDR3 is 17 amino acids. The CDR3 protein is CASSQDTAGGPTDTQYF. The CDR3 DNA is TGTGCCAGCAGCCAAGATACCGCGGGGGGGCCCACAGATACGCAGTATTTT.

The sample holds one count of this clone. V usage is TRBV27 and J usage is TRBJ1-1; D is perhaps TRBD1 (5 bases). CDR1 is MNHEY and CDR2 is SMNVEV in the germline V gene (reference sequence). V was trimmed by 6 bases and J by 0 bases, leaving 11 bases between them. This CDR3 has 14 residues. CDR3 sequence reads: CASRSGTVNTEAFF. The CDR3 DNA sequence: TGTGCCAGCAGGTCCGGGACGGTGAACACTGAAGCTTTCTTT.

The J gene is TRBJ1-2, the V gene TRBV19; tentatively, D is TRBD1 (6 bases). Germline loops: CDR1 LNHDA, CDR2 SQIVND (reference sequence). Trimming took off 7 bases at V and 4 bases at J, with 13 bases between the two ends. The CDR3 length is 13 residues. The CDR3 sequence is CASTPGGGYGYTF. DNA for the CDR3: TGTGCCAGTACCCCTGGGGGCGGCTATGGCTACACCTTC.

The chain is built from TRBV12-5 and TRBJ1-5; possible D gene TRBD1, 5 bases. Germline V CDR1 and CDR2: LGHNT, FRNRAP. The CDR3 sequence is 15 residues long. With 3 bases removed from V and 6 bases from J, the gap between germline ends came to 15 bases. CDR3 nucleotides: TGTGCTAGTGGTTTCTTTGGGGGGGTGGGTCAGCCCCAGCATTTT. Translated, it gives CASGFFGGVGQPQHF.

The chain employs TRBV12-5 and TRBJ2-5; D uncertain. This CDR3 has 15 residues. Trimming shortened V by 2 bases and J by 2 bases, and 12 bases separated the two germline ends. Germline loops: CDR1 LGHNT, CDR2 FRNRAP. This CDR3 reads CASGLHGQGQETQYF. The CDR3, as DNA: TGTGCTAGTGGTTTGCATGGCCAAGGACAAGAGACCCAGTACTTC.

The CDR3 loop is CASSSLAGGSTDTQYF. The CDR3 coding sequence is TGCGCCAGCAGCTCATTAGCGGGGGGTAGCACAGATACGCAGTATTTT. V gene TRBV5-1 combines with J gene TRBJ2-3; 10 bases align to TRBD2. CDR3 length: 16 residues. In germline, CDR1 is SGHRS, CDR2 YFSETQ. The trim removed 3 bases at V and 0 bases at J, leaving 4 bases unmatched.

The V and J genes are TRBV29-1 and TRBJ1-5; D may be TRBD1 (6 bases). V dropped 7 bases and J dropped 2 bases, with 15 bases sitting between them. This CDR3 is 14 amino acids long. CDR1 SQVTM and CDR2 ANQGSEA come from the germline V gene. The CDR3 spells CSASQGFGNQPQHF. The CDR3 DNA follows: TGCAGCGCCAGCCAGGGGTTTGGCAATCAGCCCCAGCATTTT.